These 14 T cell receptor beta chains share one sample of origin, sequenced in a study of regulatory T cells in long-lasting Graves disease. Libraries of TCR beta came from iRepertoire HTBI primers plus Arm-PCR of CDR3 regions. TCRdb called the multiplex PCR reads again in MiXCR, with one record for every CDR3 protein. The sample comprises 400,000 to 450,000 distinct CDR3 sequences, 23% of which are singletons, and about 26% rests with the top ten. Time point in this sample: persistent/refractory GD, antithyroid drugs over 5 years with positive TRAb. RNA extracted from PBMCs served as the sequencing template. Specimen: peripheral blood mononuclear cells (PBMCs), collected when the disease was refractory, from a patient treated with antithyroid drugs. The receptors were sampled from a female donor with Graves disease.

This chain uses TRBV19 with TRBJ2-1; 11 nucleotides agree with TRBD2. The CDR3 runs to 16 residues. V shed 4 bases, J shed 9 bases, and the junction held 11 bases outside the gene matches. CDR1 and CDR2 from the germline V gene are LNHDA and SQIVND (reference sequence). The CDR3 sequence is CASSKGASGRTGEQFF. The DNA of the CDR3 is TGTGCCAGTAGTAAAGGGGCTAGCGGGAGGACGGGTGAGCAGTTCTTC. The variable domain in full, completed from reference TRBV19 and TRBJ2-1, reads DGGITQSPKYLFRKEGQNVTLSCEQNLNHDAMYWYRQDPGQGLRLIYYSQIVNDFQKGDIAEGYSVSREKKESFPLTVTSAQKNPTAFYLCASSKGASGRTGEQFFGPGTRLTVL.

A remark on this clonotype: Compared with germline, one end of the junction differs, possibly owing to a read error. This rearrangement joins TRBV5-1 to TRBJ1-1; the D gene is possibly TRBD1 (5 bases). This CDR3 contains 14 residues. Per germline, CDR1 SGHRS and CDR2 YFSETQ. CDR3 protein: CASSDGGAGTETFF. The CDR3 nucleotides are TGCGCCAGCAGCGACGGTGGGGCCGGCACTGAAACTTTCTTT.

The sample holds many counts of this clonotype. CDR3: CASSDWEAFF. The CDR3 coding sequence is TGTGCCAGCAGTGACTGGGAAGCTTTCTTT. J is TRBJ1-1 and V is TRBV6-2 or TRBV6-3; D ambiguous. Per germline, CDR1 MNHEY and CDR2 SVGEGT. V was clipped by 5 bases and J by 8 bases, with 6 bases between them. CDR3 length: 10 residues.

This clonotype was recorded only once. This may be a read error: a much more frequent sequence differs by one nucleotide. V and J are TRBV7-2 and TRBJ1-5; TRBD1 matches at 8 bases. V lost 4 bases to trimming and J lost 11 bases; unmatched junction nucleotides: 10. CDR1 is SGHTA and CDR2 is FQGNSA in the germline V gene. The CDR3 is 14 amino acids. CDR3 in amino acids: CASSSRTGMESQHF. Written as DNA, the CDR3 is TGTGCCAGCAGCTCCCGGACAGGGATGGAGTCCCAGCATTTT.

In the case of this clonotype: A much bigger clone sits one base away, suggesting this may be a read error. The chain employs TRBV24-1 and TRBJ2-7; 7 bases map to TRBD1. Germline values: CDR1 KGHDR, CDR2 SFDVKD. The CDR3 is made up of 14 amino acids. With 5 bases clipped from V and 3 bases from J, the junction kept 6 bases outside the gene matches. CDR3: CATSVTRDSYEQYF. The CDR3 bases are TGTGCCACCAGTGTTACTCGGGACAGCTACGAGCAGTACTTC.

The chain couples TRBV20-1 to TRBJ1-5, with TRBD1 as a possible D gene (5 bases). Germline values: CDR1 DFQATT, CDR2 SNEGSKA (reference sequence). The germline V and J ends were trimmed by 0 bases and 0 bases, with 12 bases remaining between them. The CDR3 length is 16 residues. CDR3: CSARDLGANSNQPQHF. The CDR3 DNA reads TGCAGTGCTAGAGATCTAGGGGCTAATAGCAATCAGCCCCAGCATTTT.

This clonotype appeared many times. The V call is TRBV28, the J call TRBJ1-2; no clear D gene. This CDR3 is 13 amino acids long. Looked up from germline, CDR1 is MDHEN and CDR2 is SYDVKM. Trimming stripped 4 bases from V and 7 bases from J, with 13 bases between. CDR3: CASSSAGLGGYTF. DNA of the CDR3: TGTGCCAGCAGTTCGGCCGGGTTGGGTGGCTACACCTTC.

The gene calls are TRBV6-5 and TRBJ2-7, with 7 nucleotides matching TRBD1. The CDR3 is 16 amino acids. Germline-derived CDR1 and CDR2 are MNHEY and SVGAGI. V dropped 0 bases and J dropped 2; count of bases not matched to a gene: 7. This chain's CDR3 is CASSYSPTGTAYEQYF. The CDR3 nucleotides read TGTGCCAGCAGTTACTCGCCAACAGGGACAGCCTACGAGCAGTACTTC.

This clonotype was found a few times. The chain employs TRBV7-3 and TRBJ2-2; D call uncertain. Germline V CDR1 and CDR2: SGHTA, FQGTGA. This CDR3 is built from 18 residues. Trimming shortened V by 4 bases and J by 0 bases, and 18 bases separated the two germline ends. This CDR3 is CASSSGGVGITNTGELFF. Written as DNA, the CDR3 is TGTGCCAGCAGCTCCGGTGGAGTGGGGATTACGAACACCGGGGAGCTGTTTTTT.

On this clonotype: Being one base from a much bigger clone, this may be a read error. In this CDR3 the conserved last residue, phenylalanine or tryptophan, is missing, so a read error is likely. The CDR3 nucleotides are TGTGCCACCACAGAGGCTAGCGAATACGAGCAGTACTCC. Protein sequence: CATTEASEYEQYS. The chain combines TRBV28 with TRBJ2-7, with a weak D call TRBD2 (6 bases). V was clipped by 10 bases and J by 4 bases, with 17 bases between them. The CDR3 spans 13 residues. CDR1 MDHEN and CDR2 SYDVKM come from the germline V gene.

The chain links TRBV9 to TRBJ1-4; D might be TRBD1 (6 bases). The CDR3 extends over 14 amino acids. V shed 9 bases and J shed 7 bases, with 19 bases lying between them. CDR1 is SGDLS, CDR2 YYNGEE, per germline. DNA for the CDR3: TGTGCCAACCCGGGGGGGCCCCCGGGTGAAAAACTGTTTTTT. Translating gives CANPGGPPGEKLFF.

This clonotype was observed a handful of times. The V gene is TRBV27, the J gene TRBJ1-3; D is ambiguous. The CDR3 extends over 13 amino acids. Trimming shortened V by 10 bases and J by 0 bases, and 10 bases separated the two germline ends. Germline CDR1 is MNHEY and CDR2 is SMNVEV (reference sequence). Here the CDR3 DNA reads TGTGCCACAATGGGTCGCTCTGGAAACACCATATATTTT. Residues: CATMGRSGNTIYF.

As DNA, the CDR3 is TGCAGTGCGCCGACAGGGGGACCGGGTGGCTACACCTTC. This gives the protein CSAPTGGPGGYTF. The V and J genes are TRBV20-1 and TRBJ1-2; 9 nucleotides agree with TRBD1. Trimming cost V 6 bases and J 7 bases; bases outside gene matches: 9. Germline V gene lookup returns CDR1 DFQATT and CDR2 SNEGSKA (reference sequence). The CDR3 spans 13 residues.

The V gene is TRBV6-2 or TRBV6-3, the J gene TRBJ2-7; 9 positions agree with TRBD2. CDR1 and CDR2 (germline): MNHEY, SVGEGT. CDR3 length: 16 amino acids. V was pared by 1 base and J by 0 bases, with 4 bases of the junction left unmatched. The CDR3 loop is CASSYFAGGSSYEQYF. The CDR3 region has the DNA TGTGCCAGCAGTTACTTTGCGGGAGGGAGCTCCTACGAGCAGTACTTC.